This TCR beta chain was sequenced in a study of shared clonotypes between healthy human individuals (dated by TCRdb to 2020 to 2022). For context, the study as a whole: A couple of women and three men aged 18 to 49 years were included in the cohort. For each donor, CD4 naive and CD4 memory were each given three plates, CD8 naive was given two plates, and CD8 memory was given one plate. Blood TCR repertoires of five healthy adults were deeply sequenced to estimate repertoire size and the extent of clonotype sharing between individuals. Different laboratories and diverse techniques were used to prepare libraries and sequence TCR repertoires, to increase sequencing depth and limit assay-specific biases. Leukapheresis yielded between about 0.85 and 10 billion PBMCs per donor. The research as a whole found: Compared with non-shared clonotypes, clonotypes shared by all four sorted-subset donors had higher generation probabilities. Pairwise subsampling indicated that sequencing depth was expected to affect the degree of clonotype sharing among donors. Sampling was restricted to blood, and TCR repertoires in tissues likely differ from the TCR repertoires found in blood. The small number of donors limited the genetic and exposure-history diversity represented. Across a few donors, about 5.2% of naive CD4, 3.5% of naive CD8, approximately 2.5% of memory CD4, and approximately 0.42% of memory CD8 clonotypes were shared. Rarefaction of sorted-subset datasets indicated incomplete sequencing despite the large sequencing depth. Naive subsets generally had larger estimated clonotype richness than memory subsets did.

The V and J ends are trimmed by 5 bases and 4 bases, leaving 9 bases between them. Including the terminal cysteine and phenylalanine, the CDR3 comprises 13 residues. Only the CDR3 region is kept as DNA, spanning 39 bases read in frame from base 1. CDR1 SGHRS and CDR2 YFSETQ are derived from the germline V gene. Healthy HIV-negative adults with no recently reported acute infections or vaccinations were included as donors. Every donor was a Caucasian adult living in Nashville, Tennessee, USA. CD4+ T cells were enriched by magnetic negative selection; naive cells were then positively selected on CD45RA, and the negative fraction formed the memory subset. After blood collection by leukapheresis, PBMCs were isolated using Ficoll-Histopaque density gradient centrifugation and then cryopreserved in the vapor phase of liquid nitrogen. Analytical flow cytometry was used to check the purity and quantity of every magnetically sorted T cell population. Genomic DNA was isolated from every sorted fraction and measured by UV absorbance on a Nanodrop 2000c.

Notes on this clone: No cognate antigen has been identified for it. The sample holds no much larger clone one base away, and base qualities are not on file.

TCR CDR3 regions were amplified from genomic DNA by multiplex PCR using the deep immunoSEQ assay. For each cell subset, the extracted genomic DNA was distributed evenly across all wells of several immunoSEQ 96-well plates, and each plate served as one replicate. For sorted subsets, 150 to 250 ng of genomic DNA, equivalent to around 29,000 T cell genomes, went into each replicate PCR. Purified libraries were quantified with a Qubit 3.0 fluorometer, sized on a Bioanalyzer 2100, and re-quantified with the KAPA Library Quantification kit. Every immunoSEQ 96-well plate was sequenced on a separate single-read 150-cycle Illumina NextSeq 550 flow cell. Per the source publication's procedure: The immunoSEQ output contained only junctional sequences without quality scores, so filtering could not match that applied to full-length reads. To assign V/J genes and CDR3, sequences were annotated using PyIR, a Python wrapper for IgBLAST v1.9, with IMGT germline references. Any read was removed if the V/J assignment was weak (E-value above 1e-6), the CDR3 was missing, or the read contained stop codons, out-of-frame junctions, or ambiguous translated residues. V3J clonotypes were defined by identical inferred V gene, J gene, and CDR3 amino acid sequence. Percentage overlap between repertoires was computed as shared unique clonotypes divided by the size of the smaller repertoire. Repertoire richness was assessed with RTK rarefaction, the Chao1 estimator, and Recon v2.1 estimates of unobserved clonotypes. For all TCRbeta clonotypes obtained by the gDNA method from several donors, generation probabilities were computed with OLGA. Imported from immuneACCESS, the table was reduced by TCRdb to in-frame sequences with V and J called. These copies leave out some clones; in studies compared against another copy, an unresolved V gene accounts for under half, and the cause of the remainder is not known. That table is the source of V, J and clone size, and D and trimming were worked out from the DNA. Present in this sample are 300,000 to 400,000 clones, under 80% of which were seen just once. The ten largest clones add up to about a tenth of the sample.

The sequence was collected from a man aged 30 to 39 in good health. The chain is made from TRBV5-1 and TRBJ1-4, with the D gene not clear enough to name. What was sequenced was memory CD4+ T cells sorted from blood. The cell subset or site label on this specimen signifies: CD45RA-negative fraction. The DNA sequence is TGCGCCAGCAGTCTTGGCAGTAATGAAAAACTGTTTTTT. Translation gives CASSLGSNEKLFF.